The text below deals with one T cell receptor (beta chain). Germline CDR1 reads MDHEN; CDR2 reads SYDVKM. The CDR3 length is 12 residues. Trimming stripped 8 bases from V and 7 bases from J, with 12 bases between. The entry originates in a study of OX40 agonist ivuxolimab in advanced cancers. Using immunoSEQ multiplex PCR, the repertoire was profiled, and TCRdb retains in-frame clones only, with some absent. The profile shows 100,000 to 140,000 clones, 75% to 95% of them singletons. This clonotype was obtained from an adult with an advanced solid tumor such as melanoma, head and neck, liver or kidney cancer. The genes are TRBV28 and TRBJ1-5, with D unresolved. This specimen was CD4+ or CD8+ T cells sorted from blood, taken in a trial of the OX40 agonist ivuxolimab. The CDR3: CASGISTQPQHF. The CDR3 coding sequence is TGTGCCAGCGGGATATCCACCCAGCCCCAGCATTTT. Using reference TRBV28 and TRBJ1-5 for the parts outside the CDR3, the full variable domain is DVKVTQSSRYLVKRTGEKVFLECVQDMDHENMFWYRQDPGLGLRLIYFSYDVKMKEKGDIPEGYSVSREKKERFSLILESASTNQTSMYLCASGISTQPQHFGDGTRLSIL.